This T cell receptor (beta chain) was documented in a study of beta chain features in type 1 diabetes. Turning to the study itself: All of the samples together had 85 million to 130 million sorted cells examined. Study outcomes and limitations: The study left unresolved whether HLA type influences TCRB rearrangement.

The whole isolated RNA underwent reverse transcription, so sequencing captured expressed TCRB transcripts. Profiling relied on immunoSEQ multiplex PCR, and the TCRdb table lists in-frame clones only, not all of them. The sample carries about 270,000 clones, 12% to 15% recorded once. By way of CD45RO/CCR7/CD25/CD127/CD95/CD27, the CD4+ regulatory, stem cell-like memory, central memory and naive cells were sorted. Over 95% purity was reached by all sorted populations. Trimming at V came to 3 bases and at J to 0 bases, leaving 3 bases not matched to a gene. The CDR3 runs 16 residues. Looked up from germline, CDR1 is SGHDT and CDR2 is YYEEEE. Comments on this clone: No antigen is known for it.

Sequencing input: naive CD4+ T cells from blood. The origin of this receptor is a woman aged 40 to 50 in good health. J is TRBJ1-5 and V is TRBV5-6; 10 bases are shared with TRBD1. CDR3 sequence reads: CASSSGTGVSNQPQHF. Written as DNA, the CDR3 is TGTGCCAGCAGCTCCGGGACAGGGGTTAGCAATCAGCCCCAGCATTTT.